This is a list of T cell receptor beta chains from one sample in a study of OX40 agonist ivuxolimab in advanced cancers. Data came from immunoSEQ multiplex PCR; TCRdb stores just in-frame clones and leaves some out. The table records about 31,000 clones, approximately 86% of them present only once. Sequenced here: CD4+ or CD8+ T cells sorted from blood, sampled in a trial of the OX40 agonist ivuxolimab. The receptors derive from an adult with an advanced solid tumor such as melanoma, head and neck, liver or kidney cancer. Each CDR3 is given with its conserved first and last residue. A D gene is named only where the DNA matches it firmly. Clone size is not always given. Where it is, it says once, few, many or a class for expanded clones.

TRBV11-2,TRBJ2-3,-,TRBD2,TGTGCCAGCAGGGCCCCACTAGCGGGAGTCAGAAGGTATTTT,CASRAPLAGVRRYF
TRBV6-5,TRBJ2-7,-,-,TGTGCCAGCAGCCCCGACAATACCTACGAGCAGTACTTC,CASSPDNTYEQYF
TRBV10-1,TRBJ2-1,-,TRBD2,TGCGCCAGCAGTGAGACCAACTGGGGGGGGTACAATGAGCAGTTCTTC,CASSETNWGGYNEQFF
TRBV4-2,TRBJ2-7,-,-,TGTGCCAGCAGCCAAGAGCTAGCGAGGTCCTACGAGCAGTACTTC,CASSQELARSYEQYF
TRBV10-3,TRBJ1-5,-,-,TGTGCCATCAGTGAGCACAAAGGGGCAGCCACTTATCAGCCCCAGCATTTT,CAISEHKGAATYQPQHF
TRBV11-2,TRBJ2-2,-,-,TGTGCCAGCAGCCTTAGGGGACCCGGGGAGCTGTTTTTT,CASSLRGPGELFF
TRBV29-1,TRBJ2-7,-,-,TGCAGCGTTGGGAGGGGATACGAGCAGTACTTC,CSVGRGYEQYF
TRBV7-2,TRBJ2-1,once,TRBD2,TGTGCCAGCGGGGCTTTTAGCGGGAGGGCCAATGAGCAGTTCTTC,CASGAFSGRANEQFF
TRBV6-1,TRBJ2-7,-,-,TGTGCCAGCAGAAAGTCGGGGTTTTACGAGCAGTACTTC,CASRKSGFYEQYF
TRBV19,TRBJ1-1,-,-,TGTGCCAGTAGTCCTTCGACCAACACTGAAGCTTTCTTT,CASSPSTNTEAFF